The 13 T cell receptor beta chains below all came from one sample that was sequenced in a study of T cells in Graves' hyperthyroidism and ophthalmopathy. RNA transcripts yielded amplified TCR beta CDR3 regions. A first-round RT-PCR of the TCR CDR3 used the HTBI primer set. TCRdb itself ran the multiplex PCR reads through MiXCR, one entry per CDR3 protein. Here the sample spans fewer than 400,000 distinct CDR3 sequences, approximately 14% being singletons. The source material was blood. The receptors were sampled from a woman between 18 and 30 years old with Graves' hyperthyroidism that later progressed to Graves' ophthalmopathy.

This chain links TRBV6-2 or TRBV6-3 with TRBJ2-1, with 10 bases fitting TRBD1. The CDR3 runs to 16 residues. J lost 4 bases, V lost 2 bases, and 5 bases had no gene match. Germline V gives CDR1 MNHEY, CDR2 SVGEGT. Written as DNA, the CDR3 is TGTGCCAGCAGTTACGAGACAGGGGGCATTTACAATGAGCAGTTCTTC. Its translation: CASSYETGGIYNEQFF.

For the CDR3, the DNA is TGTGCCAGCAACCTACAGGAATCCTACGAGCAGTACTTC. Its translation is CASNLQESYEQYF. The chain combines TRBV6-1 with TRBJ2-7; a possible D gene is TRBD1 (5 bases). Trimming left V 7 bases short and J 1 base short, with 11 bases between. CDR1 is MNHNS, CDR2 SASEGT, per germline. CDR3 length: 13 amino acids.

This clonotype was detected a few times. This chain links TRBV5-5 with TRBJ1-2, with unresolved D. The CDR3 spans 14 residues. V lost 2 bases to trimming and J lost 6 bases, with 14 bases between them. Germline lookup yields CDR1 SGHKS and CDR2 YYEKEE (reference sequence). The CDR3 protein is CASSFLPDLDGYTF. In nucleotides, the CDR3 is TGTGCCAGCAGCTTTCTTCCGGATCTGGATGGCTACACCTTC.

The chain links TRBV18 to TRBJ2-1; 7 positions agree with TRBD1. Trimming took 4 bases from V and 3 from J; bases not matched to a gene: 6. The CDR3 extends over 15 amino acids. Germline V gene lookup returns CDR1 KGHSH and CDR2 LQKENI. CDR3 nucleotide sequence: TGTGCCAGCTCACAAAACAGGGGAGACTACAATGAGCAGTTCTTC. Translation gives CASSQNRGDYNEQFF.

This clonotype was picked up many times. The rearrangement joins TRBV14 to TRBJ2-1; 7 positions agree with TRBD2. Germline V lookup: CDR1 SGHDN, CDR2 FVKESK. The CDR3 consists of 16 residues. V trimming: 0 bases; J trimming: 7 bases; junction bases outside the gene matches: 9. The CDR3 sequence: CASSQDRASGLNEQFF. The CDR3 DNA is TGTGCCAGCAGCCAAGATCGGGCTAGCGGCTTGAATGAGCAGTTCTTC.

This clonotype has only a few counts. This chain joins TRBV24-1 and TRBJ2-1; TRBD2 aligns across 9 bases. The CDR3 runs to 14 residues. From germline, CDR1 is KGHDR and CDR2 SFDVKD. V shed 9 bases and J 6 bases; nucleotides not matched to a gene: 8. CDR3 region: CATGGREGGNEQFF. DNA of the CDR3: TGTGCCACCGGCGGGCGGGAGGGGGGCAATGAGCAGTTCTTC.

This clonotype was seen many times. The J gene is TRBJ1-1, the V gene TRBV4-3; tentative D call: TRBD1 (5 bases). This CDR3 region has 14 residues. Deletions cut 0 bases from V and 3 bases from J, with 8 bases between. The germline V gene has CDR1 LGHNA and CDR2 YSLEER. The CDR3 region has the DNA TGCGCCAGCAGCCAAGACAGGGCTGACACTGAAGCTTTCTTT. Encoded protein: CASSQDRADTEAFF.

The sample holds many counts of this clonotype. The chain couples TRBV12-3 or TRBV12-4 to TRBJ1-1; perhaps TRBD1 as D (5 bases). The V end lost 6 bases, the J end lost 9 bases, and 17 bases lay between the germline ends. CDR3 length: 13 residues. The CDR3 sequence: CASRGTAGPKAFF. CDR3 DNA: TGTGCCAGCAGGGGGACGGCTGGCCCCAAAGCTTTCTTT.

This clonotype showed up many times. The rearrangement uses TRBV24-1 and TRBJ2-5, with D possibly TRBD1 on 6 matching bases. Germline V gives CDR1 KGHDR, CDR2 SFDVKD. Trimming stripped 5 bases from V and 5 bases from J, with 14 bases between. This CDR3 comprises 14 residues. The CDR3 DNA reads TGTGCCACCAGTGGCGTACAGGGAGTGGAGACCCAGTACTTC. This sequence encodes CATSGVQGVETQYF.

This clonotype was found a few times. The V and J genes are TRBV5-1 and TRBJ2-7; D remains unclear. The ends were cut back, 5 bases at V and 3 bases at J, with 15 bases in the middle. The CDR3 loop spans 14 amino acids. Germline values: CDR1 SGHRS, CDR2 YFSETQ. CDR3 DNA sequence: TGCGCCAGCAGTACTGACATAGGTGACTACGAGCAGTACTTC. Translated: CASSTDIGDYEQYF.

This clonotype was found many times. The gene calls are TRBV30 and TRBJ1-2; no clear D gene. The V end lost 0 bases, the J end lost 7 bases, and 12 bases lay between the germline ends. The CDR3 contains 13 residues. In germline, CDR1 is GTSNPN, CDR2 SVGIG (reference sequence). CDR3 in DNA: TGTGCCTGGAGTGTAATGCGGAGTGGTGGCTACACCTTC. Protein: CAWSVMRSGGYTF.

The sample holds many counts of this clonotype. The chain has TRBV20-1 and TRBJ2-1; 10 bases are shared with TRBD2. Germline-derived CDR1 and CDR2 are DFQATT and SNEGSKA (reference sequence). The CDR3 has 14 amino acids. J gave up 9 bases and V 5 bases, and 10 bases lay outside the gene matches. CDR3 residues: CSARPSSGSREQFF. The CDR3 nucleotides are TGCAGTGCTCGTCCCTCTAGCGGGAGTCGTGAGCAGTTCTTC.

This clonotype appeared many times. This chain links TRBV6-5 with TRBJ2-3, with D unclear. V was shortened by 2 bases and J by 1 base, with 19 bases between the two germline ends. CDR1 and CDR2 (germline): MNHEY, SVGAGI. The CDR3 runs to 18 residues. In DNA, the CDR3 is TGTGCCAGCAGTTACACCCCTAGGACGCCCGGTCGCACAGATACGCAGTATTTT. This codes for CASSYTPRTPGRTDTQYF.